This T cell receptor beta chain was retrieved from a study of regulatory T cells in long-lasting Graves disease. Sequencing libraries for TCR beta were prepared with iRepertoire HTBI primers and Arm-PCR of CDR3 regions. Using its own MiXCR run on the multiplex PCR reads, TCRdb lists one record per CDR3 protein. The top ten hold 25% to 30% of the sample, which has about 350,000 distinct CDR3 sequences, 16% seen once. Time point of the sample: newly diagnosed GD, antithyroid drugs for less than 3 months. Making the TCR library involved RNA that had been extracted from PBMCs. The sample holds one count of this clonotype. Its antigen is not known. This could be a read error, since a much larger clone is one nucleotide away. Overall study findings and caveats: Favoring TRBV28, TRBJ1-2 and TRBJ2-5 was a feature seen in persistent disease.

CDR3 length: 14 residues. Germline CDR1 and CDR2: DFQATT and SNEGSKA (reference sequence). The same data also contributed to another study, on T cells in Graves' hyperthyroidism and ophthalmopathy.

This chain uses TRBV20-1 with TRBJ2-3; D might be TRBD1 (5 bases). The J call may be faulty, since TRBJ2-7 better matches the DNA end. Sample: peripheral blood mononuclear cells (PBMCs), taken at new diagnosis, from a patient treated with antithyroid drugs. This TCR derives from a middle-aged man with Graves disease. In DNA form, the CDR3 reads TGCAGGGGGTCTCCAGGGATCCCCGAATACGAGCAGTACTTC. It translates to CRGSPGIPEYEQYF.